These T cell receptor beta chains were read from a single sample in a study of blood T cell repertoires in COVID-19. Some clones are missing from TCRdb's copy, which holds only in-frame ones; the method was immunoSEQ multiplex PCR. The table includes more than 350,000 clones, roughly 88% detected once. Sequencing was performed on PBMCs or T cells enriched from blood (not recorded which). Receptors originate from a woman aged 18 to 35 who had been exposed to COVID-19. Both conserved end residues are part of each CDR3. D genes are given only for firm matches. Where a row states a size, it is once, few, many or the class of an expanded clone; other rows omit it.

V	D	size	J	CDR3	DNA
TRBV6-5	-	once	TRBJ1-5	CASSLPPGYDNQPQHF	TGTGCCAGCAGTTTGCCCCCGGGGTACGACAATCAGCCCCAGCATTTT
TRBV10-3	TRBD1	-	TRBJ1-4	CAISESGQGGEKLFF	TGTGCCATCAGTGAGTCGGGACAGGGTGGTGAAAAACTGTTTTTT
TRBV5-6	-	-	TRBJ1-5	CASSQMITTGPFSNQPQHF	TGTGCCAGCAGCCAGATGATTACGACAGGTCCTTTTAGCAATCAGCCCCAGCATTTT
TRBV28	-	-	TRBJ2-1	CATRRSRGRHEQFF	TGTGCCACCAGACGGTCGCGAGGGAGGCATGAGCAGTTCTTC
TRBV9	-	-	TRBJ1-2	CASSAGGDYGYTF	TGTGCCAGCAGCGCCGGGGGGGATTATGGCTACACCTTC
TRBV7-9	-	-	TRBJ2-1	CASSLALLAGIDEQFF	TGTGCCAGCAGCTTAGCCCTATTGGCAGGCATCGATGAGCAGTTCTTC
TRBV6-4	-	-	TRBJ2-1	CASSDSTGLPNNEQFF	TGTGCCAGCAGTGACTCGACAGGACTTCCCAACAATGAGCAGTTCTTC
TRBV10-3	TRBD2	-	TRBJ2-7	CAISEGGGAVNEQYF	TGTGCCATCAGTGAGGGCGGGGGGGCCGTTAACGAGCAGTACTTC
TRBV5-4	TRBD1	-	TRBJ2-7	CASSPGVGTGQDYEQYF	TGTGCCAGCAGCCCGGGGGTCGGGACAGGGCAGGACTACGAGCAGTACTTC
TRBV4-3	TRBD1	-	TRBJ2-1	CASSHATGANNEQFF	TGCGCCAGCAGCCACGCGACAGGGGCTAACAATGAGCAGTTCTTC
TRBV4-3	TRBD1	-	TRBJ1-2	CASSQGLDRGGYTF	TGCGCCAGCAGCCAGGGCCTCGACAGGGGCGGCTACACCTTC
TRBV5-1	-	-	TRBJ1-2	CASRQNPGENYGYTF	TGCGCCAGCAGACAAAACCCTGGGGAGAACTATGGCTACACCTTC
TRBV6-5	-	-	TRBJ1-1	CASSTRQTGEAFF	TGTGCCAGCAGCACCAGACAGACAGGTGAAGCTTTCTTT
TRBV27	-	-	TRBJ1-5	CASSPLDGKVAYSNQPQHF	TGTGCCAGCAGTCCACTAGACGGGAAGGTGGCCTATAGCAATCAGCCCCAGCATTTT
TRBV13	-	once	TRBJ1-1	CAAGEPRADTEAFF	TGTGCCGCCGGGGAGCCCCGCGCGGACACTGAAGCTTTCTTT
TRBV18	-	-	TRBJ2-1	CASSPPSSLREDEQFF	TGTGCCAGCTCACCACCGTCTAGCCTAAGGGAGGATGAGCAGTTCTTC
TRBV4-2	-	-	TRBJ1-4	CASSQALNEKLFF	TGTGCCAGCAGCCAAGCCCTTAATGAAAAACTGTTTTTT
TRBV20-1	TRBD1	-	TRBJ2-7	CSASAGDRGSYEQYF	TGCAGTGCTAGTGCTGGCGACAGGGGATCCTACGAGCAGTACTTC
TRBV3-1/TRBV3-2	-	-	TRBJ1-2	CASRRGGSEYGYTF	TGTGCCAGCAGAAGGGGGGGATCGGAATATGGCTACACCTTC
TRBV19	-	-	TRBJ2-7	CASPTPGNPYEQYF	TGTGCCAGCCCAACCCCAGGGAATCCCTACGAGCAGTACTTC
TRBV19	-	-	TRBJ1-2	CASSMSGVWVRAKNYGYTF	TGTGCCAGTAGTATGAGCGGAGTCTGGGTCAGAGCCAAGAACTATGGCTACACCTTC
TRBV4-3	TRBD1	-	TRBJ2-7	CASSQAGQGYEQYF	TGCGCCAGCAGCCAGGCGGGACAGGGCTACGAGCAGTACTTC